These T cell receptor beta chains were read from a single sample in a study of response to subunit inactivated influenza vaccine. In TCRdb, the RT-PCR reads were re-called with MiXCR into one record per CDR3 protein. The table shows 490,000 or so distinct CDR3 sequences, with approximately 7.6% occurring only once. The sample was PBMCs from blood, taken about 24 months after vaccination. The receptors were sampled from a man aged 50-75 years who received an inactivated influenza vaccine. CDR3s include the opening cysteine and the closing phenylalanine or tryptophan. D genes are given only for firm matches. Size is stated for part of the rows, as once, few or many counts, or as a class when the clone is expanded.

few	TRBD1	TRBV7-9	TRBJ2-5	TGTGCCAGCAGCTTAGAATGGGACAGAGGGACCCAGTACTTC	CASSLEWDRGTQYF
few	.	TRBV29-1	TRBJ1-1	TGCAGCGTCCGTTCGTGGGCCCTGAACACTGAAGCTTTCTTT	CSVRSWALNTEAFF
many	TRBD2	TRBV5-6	TRBJ2-1	TGTGCCAGCAGCACCGGGACTAGCGGATACAATGAGCAGTTCTTC	CASSTGTSGYNEQFF
.	.	TRBV5-1	TRBJ1-1	TGCGCCAGCAGCTTGGCCGTTAGCTTTGACACTGAAGCTTTCTTT	CASSLAVSFDTEAFF
many	.	TRBV6-1	TRBJ2-2	TGTGCCAGCAGCCCGATCTACAAATTCGGGGAGCTGTTTTTT	CASSPIYKFGELFF
.	TRBD2	TRBV20-1	TRBJ2-3	TGCAGTGCTAGCGGAGCGAGAACCGGGACTAGCGGCCGCGGGAGCACAGATACGCAGTATTTT	CSASGARTGTSGRGSTDTQYF
many	.	TRBV7-8	TRBJ2-3	TGTGCCAGCAGCTTTTTAGTGGATACGCAGTATTTT	CASSFLVDTQYF
few	TRBD1	TRBV7-9	TRBJ2-1	TGTGCCAGCAGCTTATCAGGGGGAAAATCCTACAATGAGCAGTTCTTC	CASSLSGGKSYNEQFF
.	TRBD1	TRBV7-9	TRBJ1-1	TGTGCCAGCAGTAGGACAGGAGCTGAAGCTTTCTTT	CASSRTGAEAFF
.	.	TRBV7-2	TRBJ1-3	TGTGCCAGCAGCTCGGGACTCCTCGACCGAAACACCATATATTTT	CASSSGLLDRNTIYF
few	TRBD1	TRBV29-1	TRBJ1-1	TGCAGCGTGCCCCGGGACAGGGGACTGGGCACTGAAGCTTTCTTT	CSVPRDRGLGTEAFF
few	TRBD1	TRBV11-2	TRBJ2-7	TGTGCCAGCAGCTTAGATCGCGGACAGGGCTACGAGCAGTACTTC	CASSLDRGQGYEQYF
.	.	TRBV4-2	TRBJ1-2	TGTGCCAGCAGCCAAGAAAGGGACTATGGCTACACCTTC	CASSQERDYGYTF
many	TRBD1	TRBV12-3/TRBV12-4	TRBJ1-1	TGTGCCAGCAGTAAGACAGGGGCCCGAGGGAACACTGAAGCTTTCTTT	CASSKTGARGNTEAFF
many	.	TRBV12-3/TRBV12-4	TRBJ2-2	TGTGCCAGCAGTTTAGGGCCCCGGGTCACCGGGGAGCTGTTTTTT	CASSLGPRVTGELFF
.	TRBD2	TRBV29-1	TRBJ2-5	TGCAGCGTTCAAAAGGGGATAGCGGGAGAGGGTGAGACCCAGTACTTC	CSVQKGIAGEGETQYF
.	.	TRBV5-1	TRBJ2-3	TGCGCCAGCCGGGACGGACTTAGCACAGATACGCAGTATTTT	CASRDGLSTDTQYF
few	.	TRBV7-9	TRBJ1-6	TGTGCCAGCAGCGATCCCGGTTCACCCCTCCACTTT	CASSDPGSPLHF
.	.	TRBV6-1	TRBJ2-2	TGTGCCAGCAAAAAGGGGCGGAACACCGGGGAGCTGTTTTTT	CASKKGRNTGELFF
.	.	TRBV18	TRBJ2-3	TGTGCCAGCTCACCACCTAGCTTGGATACGCAGTATTTT	CASSPPSLDTQYF
few	.	TRBV11-1	TRBJ1-6	TGTGCCAGCAGCTTAGCCGGGCCGTTGCTCAGAGGGAGTTCACCCCTCCACTTT	CASSLAGPLLRGSSPLHF
few	.	TRBV24-1	TRBJ2-6	TGTGCCACCAGTGATTCGGGGGCAGGGGCCAACGTCCTGACTTTC	CATSDSGAGANVLTF
few	.	TRBV12-3/TRBV12-4	TRBJ2-1	TGTGCCAGCAGTTTAGTGGCGGGACAGATATTATACAATGAGCAGTTCTTC	CASSLVAGQILYNEQFF
few	.	TRBV24-1	TRBJ2-3	TGTGCCACCAGTGATATATACACAGATACGCAGTATTTT	CATSDIYTDTQYF
many	.	TRBV14	TRBJ1-2	TGTGCCAGCAGCCAAGAGGGGGGAGCTAACTATGGCTACACCTTC	CASSQEGGANYGYTF
many	.	TRBV20-1	TRBJ1-3	TGCAGTGCTGATTCTGGAAACACCATATATTTT	CSADSGNTIYF
many	.	TRBV5-1	TRBJ2-7	TGCGCCAGCAGCTCCCGGCCTTGGCAGATATACGAGCAGTACTTC	CASSSRPWQIYEQYF
.	.	TRBV30	TRBJ2-6	TGTGCCTGGAGTGTACTTCGGGAGACCCGCTCTGGGGCCAACGTCCTGACTTTC	CAWSVLRETRSGANVLTF
.	TRBD1	TRBV6-1	TRBJ1-6	TGTGCCAGCAGGCCCGGGACAGGGCGTTCACCCCTCCACTTT	CASRPGTGRSPLHF
many	.	TRBV20-1	TRBJ1-5	TGCAGTGCTAGTAAGGCAGGGAGCCCCGATCAGCCCCAGCATTTT	CSASKAGSPDQPQHF